The clone carrying this T cell receptor (beta chain) was counted between two and nine times. The target antigen is unknown. Clones were read by immunoSEQ multiplex PCR, and TCRdb kept only the in-frame ones, dropping some. The table includes 23,000 or so clones, approximately 27% detected once. V lost 1 base to trimming and J lost 0 bases, with 10 bases between them. CDR3 length: 17 residues. Germline V gene sequence: CDR1 LGHNA, CDR2 YNFKEQ. Regarding time point: after neoadjuvant nivolumab, at surgical resection. This record comes from a study of neoadjuvant anti-PD-1 for oral cavity cancer. On the study more broadly: Around day 43, patients without progression received a fourth nivolumab dose before surgery. Study results and caveats: Post-treatment tumors with larger preexisting clones showed more shrinkage. Pretreatment Treg/Th17 ratio correlated inversely with post-treatment tumor clonality.

The sequences come from tumor tissue, collected after nivolumab (anti-PD-1) treatment. The clonotype comes from a person between 40 and 85 years old with oral cavity squamous cell carcinoma. The gene calls are TRBV4-2 and TRBJ2-6; possibly TRBD1 for D (6 bases). CDR3 nucleotides: TGTGCCAGCAGCCAAGCCAGGGGAAGCTCTGGGGCCAACGTCCTGACTTTC. Its protein is CASSQARGSSGANVLTF.